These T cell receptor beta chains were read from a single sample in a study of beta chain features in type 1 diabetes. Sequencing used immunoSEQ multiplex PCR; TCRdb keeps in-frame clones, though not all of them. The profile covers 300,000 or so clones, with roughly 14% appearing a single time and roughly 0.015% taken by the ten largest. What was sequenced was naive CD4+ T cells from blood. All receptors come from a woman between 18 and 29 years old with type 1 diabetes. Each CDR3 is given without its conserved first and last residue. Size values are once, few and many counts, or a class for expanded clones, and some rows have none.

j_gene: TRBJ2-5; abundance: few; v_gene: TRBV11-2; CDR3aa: ASSSQGGQETQY
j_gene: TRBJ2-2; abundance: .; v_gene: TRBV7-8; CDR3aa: ASSTRLLTGELF
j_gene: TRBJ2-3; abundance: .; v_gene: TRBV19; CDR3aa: ASSPGHQASTDTQY
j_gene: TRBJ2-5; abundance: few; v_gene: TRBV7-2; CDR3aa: ASSLGGKGETQY
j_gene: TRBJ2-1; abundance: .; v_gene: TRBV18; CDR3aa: ASSPQRTYNEQF
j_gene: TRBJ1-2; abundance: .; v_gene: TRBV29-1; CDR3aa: SVTILNGYT
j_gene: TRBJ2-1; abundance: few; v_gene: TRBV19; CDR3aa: ASSIDRLAGLNEQF
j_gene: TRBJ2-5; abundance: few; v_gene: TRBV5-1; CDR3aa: ASSLAPAGALQETQY
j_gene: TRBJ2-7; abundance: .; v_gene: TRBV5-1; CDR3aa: ASSLASGGAYEQY
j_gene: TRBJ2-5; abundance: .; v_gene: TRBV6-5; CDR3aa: ASSYTGSGRSETQY
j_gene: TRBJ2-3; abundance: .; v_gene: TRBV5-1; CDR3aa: ASGTGETDTQY
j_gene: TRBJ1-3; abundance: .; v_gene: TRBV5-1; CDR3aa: ASSFLAGSGNTIY
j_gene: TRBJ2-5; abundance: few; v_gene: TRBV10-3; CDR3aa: AISQTDRDQETQY
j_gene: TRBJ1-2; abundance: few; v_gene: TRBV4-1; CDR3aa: ASSQDLGAGYT
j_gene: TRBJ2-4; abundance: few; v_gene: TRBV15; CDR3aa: ATSRGLAGDLLAKNIQY
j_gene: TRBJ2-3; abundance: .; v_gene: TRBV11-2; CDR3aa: ATSRLGLGGTDTQY
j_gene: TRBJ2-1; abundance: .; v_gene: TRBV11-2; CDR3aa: ASSLVWRQSNEQF
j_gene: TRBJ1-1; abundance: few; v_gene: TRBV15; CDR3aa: ATSTPPVEVTF
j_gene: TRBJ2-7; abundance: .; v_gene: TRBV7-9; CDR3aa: AYEGGYSYEQY
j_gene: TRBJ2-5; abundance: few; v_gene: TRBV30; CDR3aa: AWSRGGETQY
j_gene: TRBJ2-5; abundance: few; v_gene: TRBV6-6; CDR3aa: ASRPATGLQETQY
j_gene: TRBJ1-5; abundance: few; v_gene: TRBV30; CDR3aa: AWSGPGVGNQPQH
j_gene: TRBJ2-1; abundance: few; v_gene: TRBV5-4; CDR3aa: ASSRGVAGSFYNEQF
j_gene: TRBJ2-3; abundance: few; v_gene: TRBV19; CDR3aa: ASSSPTGGTDTQY
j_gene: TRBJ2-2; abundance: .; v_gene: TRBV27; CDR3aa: ASTPDRGAGELF
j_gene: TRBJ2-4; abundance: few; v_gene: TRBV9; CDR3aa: ASSQAGDTLAKNIQY
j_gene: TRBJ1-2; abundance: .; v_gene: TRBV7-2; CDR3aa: ASSDRATSYGYT
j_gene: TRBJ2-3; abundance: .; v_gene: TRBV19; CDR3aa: ASSIRDTQY
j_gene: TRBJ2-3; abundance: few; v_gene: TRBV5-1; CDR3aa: ASRTGYTDTQY
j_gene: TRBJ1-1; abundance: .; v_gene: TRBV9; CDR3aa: ASSVASMNTEAF
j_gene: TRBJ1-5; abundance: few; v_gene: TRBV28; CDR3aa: ASSSGDRDHNQPQH
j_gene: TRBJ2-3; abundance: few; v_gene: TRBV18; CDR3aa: ASSPSLAGGPDTQY
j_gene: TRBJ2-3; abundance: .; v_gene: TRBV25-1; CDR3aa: ASSESRGEWNTDTQY
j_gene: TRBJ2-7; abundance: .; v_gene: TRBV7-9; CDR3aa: ASSRGQASRYEQY
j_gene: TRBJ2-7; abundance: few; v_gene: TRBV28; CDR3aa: ASSPPGHWTYEQY
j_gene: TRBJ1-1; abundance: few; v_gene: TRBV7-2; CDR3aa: ASRLDRGLSTEAF
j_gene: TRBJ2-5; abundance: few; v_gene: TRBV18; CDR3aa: ASSSTGTVETQY
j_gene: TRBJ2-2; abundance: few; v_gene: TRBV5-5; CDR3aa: ASSLYPGTNTGELF
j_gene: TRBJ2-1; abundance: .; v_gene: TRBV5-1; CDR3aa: ASSPGTGYNEQF
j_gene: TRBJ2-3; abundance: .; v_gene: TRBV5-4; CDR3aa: ASSLRGGSTDTQY
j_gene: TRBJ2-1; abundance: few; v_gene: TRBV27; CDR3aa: ASTPPGLAGGPRSYNEQF
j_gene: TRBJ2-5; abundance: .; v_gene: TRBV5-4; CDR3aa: ASSPPLAGGKETQY
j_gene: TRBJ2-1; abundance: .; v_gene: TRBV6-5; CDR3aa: ASRPGEGVYNEQF
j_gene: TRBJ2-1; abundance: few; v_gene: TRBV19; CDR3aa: ASSIGGIYNEQF
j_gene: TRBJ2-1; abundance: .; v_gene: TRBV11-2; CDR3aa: ASSLVMYEQF
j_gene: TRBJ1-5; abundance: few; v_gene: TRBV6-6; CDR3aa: ASSPILGLNQPQH
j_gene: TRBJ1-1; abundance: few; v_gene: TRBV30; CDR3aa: AWAATGFQKTF
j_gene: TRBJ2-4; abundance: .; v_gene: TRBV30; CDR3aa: AWSVGVAARIQY
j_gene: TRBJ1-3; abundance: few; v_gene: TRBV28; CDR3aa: ASSSEASGNTIY
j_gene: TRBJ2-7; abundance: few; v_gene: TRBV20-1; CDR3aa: SAPGAYEQY
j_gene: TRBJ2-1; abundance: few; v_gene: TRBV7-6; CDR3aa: ASSPRQGAENEQF
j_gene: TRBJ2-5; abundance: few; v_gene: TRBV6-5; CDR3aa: ASRPGLAGVETQY
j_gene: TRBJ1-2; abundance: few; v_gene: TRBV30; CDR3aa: AWSVLGFERGYT
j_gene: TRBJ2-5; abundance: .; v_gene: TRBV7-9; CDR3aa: ASSLGGGQGRETQY
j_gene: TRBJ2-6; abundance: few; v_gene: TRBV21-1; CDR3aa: ASSKCGGRFGGANVLT